The TCR beta chain under discussion was sequenced for a study of beta chain features in type 1 diabetes. It was via CD45RO/CCR7/CD25/CD127/CD95/CD27 that CD4+ naive, central memory, regulatory and stem cell-like memory cells were sorted. Study results and caveats: The study left unresolved whether HLA type influences TCRB rearrangement. There were fewer insertions and more deletions at the VDJ junctions of type 1 diabetes patients.

Investigators reverse transcribed all isolated RNA, so they sequenced expressed TCRB transcripts. Sequenced by immunoSEQ multiplex PCR; TCRdb stores in-frame clones only, minus some. This table holds 240,000 or so clones, roughly 30% found once. The germline V gene has CDR1 SGHRS and CDR2 YFSETQ. V dropped 4 bases and J dropped 2 bases, with 9 bases sitting between them. The CDR3 is 13 amino acids. As concerns this clone: Antigen specificity is unknown. Distinct nucleotide sequences in the sample also encode this CDR3.

Sequencing used central memory CD4+ T cells from blood. The chain is built from TRBV5-1 and TRBJ2-5; D ambiguous. This TCR was recovered from a man aged 25 to 40 in good health. Here the CDR3 DNA reads TGCGCCAGCAGCCTCTTACAGCAAGAGACCCAGTACTTC. This encodes CASSLLQQETQYF.